This T cell receptor (beta chain) appears in the sequencing data of a study of technical replicates of blood from a handful of donors. Only in-frame clones appear in the TCRdb table, and some are missing; sequencing was by immunoSEQ multiplex PCR. The profile shows 75,000 to 80,000 clones, 94% of them singletons. Trimming cost V 4 bases and J 3 bases, with 14 bases left between them. The germline V gene encodes CDR1 MRHNA and CDR2 SNTAGT. This CDR3 is built from 15 residues. V gene TRBV6-4 combines with J gene TRBJ2-3, with D possibly matching TRBD1 (5 bases). The sample taken for sequencing was T cells isolated from PBMCs. This TCR came from a human donor in good health. The CDR3 DNA is TGTGCCAGCAGTGCCCTAGGGGCTGGGACAGATACGCAGTATTTT. The encoded protein is CASSALGAGTDTQYF.